The subject of this entry is one T cell receptor beta chain. The antigen remains unidentified. The data are from a study of blood T cells in healthy people across ages. Study-wide context: About one barcoded beta molecule per two T cells was captured by template switching. Study-wide points: TCR beta diversity correlated strongly with naive T cell percentage. Among long-lived donors, naive CD4+ cells were more numerous and diversity higher than in aged donors.

Combining a sample-barcoded 5' primer with a J-beta primer mix, a second PCR ran for about 7 to 12 cycles. TCRdb called the 5' RACE reads again in MiXCR, with one record for every CDR3 protein. The profile shows more than 650,000 distinct CDR3 sequences, roughly 50% of them singletons. Sequencing was performed on blood. The source is a man older than 75 in good health.

CDR3 in DNA: TGTGCCACCACAGGACTAGCGGGGGGTGAGCAGTTCTTC. Translation: CATTGLAGGEQFF. V usage is TRBV15 and J usage is TRBJ2-1, with 14 nucleotides matching TRBD2. The CDR3 runs to 13 residues. Germline CDR1 is LNHNV and CDR2 is YYDKDF (reference sequence). Trimming removed 7 bases from V and 9 bases from J; junction bases left unmatched: 2.